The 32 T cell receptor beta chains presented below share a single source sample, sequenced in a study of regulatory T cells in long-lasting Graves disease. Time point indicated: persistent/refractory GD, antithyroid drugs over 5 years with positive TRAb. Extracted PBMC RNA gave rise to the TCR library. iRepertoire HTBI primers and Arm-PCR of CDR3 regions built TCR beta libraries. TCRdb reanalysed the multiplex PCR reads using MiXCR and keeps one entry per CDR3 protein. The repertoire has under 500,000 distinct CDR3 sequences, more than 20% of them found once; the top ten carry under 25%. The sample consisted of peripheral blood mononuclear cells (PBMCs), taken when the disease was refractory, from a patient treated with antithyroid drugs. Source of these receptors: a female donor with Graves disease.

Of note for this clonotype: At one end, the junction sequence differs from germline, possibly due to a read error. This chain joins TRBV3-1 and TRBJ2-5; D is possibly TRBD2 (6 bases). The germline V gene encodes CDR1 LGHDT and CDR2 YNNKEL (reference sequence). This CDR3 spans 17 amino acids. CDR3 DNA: TGTGCCAGCAGCCAAGGCGGGGATCTGAAAATCGAAGAGGCCCAGTACTTC. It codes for CASSQGGDLKIEEAQYF.

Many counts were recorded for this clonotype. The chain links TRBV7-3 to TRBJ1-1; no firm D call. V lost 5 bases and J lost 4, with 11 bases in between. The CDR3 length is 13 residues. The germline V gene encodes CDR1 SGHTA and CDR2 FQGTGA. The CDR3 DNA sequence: TGTGCCAGCAGCCTAGACGCACTCACTGAAGCTTTCTTT. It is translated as CASSLDALTEAFF.

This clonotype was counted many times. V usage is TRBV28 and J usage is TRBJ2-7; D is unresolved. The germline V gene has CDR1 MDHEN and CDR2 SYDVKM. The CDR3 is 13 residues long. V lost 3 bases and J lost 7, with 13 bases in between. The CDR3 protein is CASSLVGISEQYF. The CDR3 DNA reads TGTGCCAGCAGTTTGGTTGGGATTTCAGAGCAGTACTTC. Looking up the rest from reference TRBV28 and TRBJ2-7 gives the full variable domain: DVKVTQSSRYLVKRTGEKVFLECVQDMDHENMFWYRQDPGLGLRLIYFSYDVKMKEKGDIPEGYSVSREKKERFSLILESASTNQTSMYLCASSLVGISEQYFGPGTRLTVT.

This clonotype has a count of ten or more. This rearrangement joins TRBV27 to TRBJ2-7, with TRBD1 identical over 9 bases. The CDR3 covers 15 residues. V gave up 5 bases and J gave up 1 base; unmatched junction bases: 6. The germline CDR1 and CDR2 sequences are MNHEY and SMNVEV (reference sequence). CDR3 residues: CASSPRTGESYEQYF. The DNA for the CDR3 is TGTGCCAGCAGTCCTCGGACAGGGGAGTCCTACGAGCAGTACTTC.

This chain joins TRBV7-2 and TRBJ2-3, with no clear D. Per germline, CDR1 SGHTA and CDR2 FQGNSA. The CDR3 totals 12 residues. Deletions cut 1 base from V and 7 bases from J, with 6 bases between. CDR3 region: CASSLGSHTQYF. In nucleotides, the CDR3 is TGTGCCAGCAGCTTAGGCTCTCATACGCAGTATTTT.

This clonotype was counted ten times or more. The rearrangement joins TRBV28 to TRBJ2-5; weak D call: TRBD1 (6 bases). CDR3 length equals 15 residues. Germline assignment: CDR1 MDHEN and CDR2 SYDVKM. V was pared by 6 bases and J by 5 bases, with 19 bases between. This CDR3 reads CASSSLQGSRETQYF. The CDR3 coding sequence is TGTGCCAGCAGCTCACTCCAGGGGAGTCGGGAGACCCAGTACTTC.

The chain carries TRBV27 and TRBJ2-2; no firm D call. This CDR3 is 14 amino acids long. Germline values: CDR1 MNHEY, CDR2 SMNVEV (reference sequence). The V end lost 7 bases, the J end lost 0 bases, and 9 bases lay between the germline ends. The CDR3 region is CASKRATNTGELFF. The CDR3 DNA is TGTGCCAGCAAAAGGGCTACGAACACCGGGGAGCTGTTTTTT.

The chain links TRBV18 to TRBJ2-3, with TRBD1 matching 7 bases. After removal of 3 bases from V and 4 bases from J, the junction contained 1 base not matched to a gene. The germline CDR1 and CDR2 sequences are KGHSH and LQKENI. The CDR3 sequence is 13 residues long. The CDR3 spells CASSPQGADTQYF. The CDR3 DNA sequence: TGTGCCAGCTCACCCCAGGGGGCAGATACGCAGTATTTT.

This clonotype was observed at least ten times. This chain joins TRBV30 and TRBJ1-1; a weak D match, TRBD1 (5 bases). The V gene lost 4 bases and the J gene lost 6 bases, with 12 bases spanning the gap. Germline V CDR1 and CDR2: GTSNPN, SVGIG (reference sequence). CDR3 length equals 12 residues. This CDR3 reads CAWNRQFAEAFF. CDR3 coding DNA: TGTGCCTGGAATAGACAGTTTGCTGAAGCTTTCTTT.

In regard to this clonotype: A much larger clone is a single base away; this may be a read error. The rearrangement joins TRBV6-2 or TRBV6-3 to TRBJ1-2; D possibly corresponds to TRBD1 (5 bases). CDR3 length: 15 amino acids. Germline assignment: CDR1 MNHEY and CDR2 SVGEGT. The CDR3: CASSEPGTINYGYAF. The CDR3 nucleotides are TGTGCCAGCAGCGAACCCGGGACCATTAACTATGGCTACGCCTTC.

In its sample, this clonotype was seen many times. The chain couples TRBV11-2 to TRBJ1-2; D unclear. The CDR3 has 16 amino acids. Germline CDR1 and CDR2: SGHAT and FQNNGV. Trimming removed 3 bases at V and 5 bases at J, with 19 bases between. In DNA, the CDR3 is TGTGCCAGCAGCTTGACAAAGACCACACTTAGATATGGCTACACCTTC. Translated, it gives CASSLTKTTLRYGYTF.

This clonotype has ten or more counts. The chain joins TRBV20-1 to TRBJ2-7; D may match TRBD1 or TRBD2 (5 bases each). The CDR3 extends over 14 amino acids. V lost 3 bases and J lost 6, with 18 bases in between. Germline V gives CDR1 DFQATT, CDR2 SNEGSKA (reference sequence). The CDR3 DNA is TGCAGTGCTAGCCCTCCCGGTGGGGGTGGCGAGCAGTACTTC. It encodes CSASPPGGGGEQYF.

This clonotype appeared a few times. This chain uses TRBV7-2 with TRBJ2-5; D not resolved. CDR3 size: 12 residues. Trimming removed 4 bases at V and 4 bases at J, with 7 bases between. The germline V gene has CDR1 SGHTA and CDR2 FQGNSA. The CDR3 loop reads CASSYHSETQYF. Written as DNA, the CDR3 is TGTGCCAGCAGCTACCACTCAGAGACCCAGTACTTC.

CDR3 sequence: CSARGLGQLNQPQHF. The CDR3 bases are TGCAGTGCTAGAGGCCTAGGACAACTGAATCAGCCCCAGCATTTT. This sequence joins TRBV20-1 and TRBJ1-5, with a weak D call TRBD1 (5 bases). The CDR3 is 15 residues long. Germline CDR1 is DFQATT and CDR2 is SNEGSKA (reference sequence). The germline V and J ends were trimmed by 1 base and 4 bases, with 14 bases remaining between them.

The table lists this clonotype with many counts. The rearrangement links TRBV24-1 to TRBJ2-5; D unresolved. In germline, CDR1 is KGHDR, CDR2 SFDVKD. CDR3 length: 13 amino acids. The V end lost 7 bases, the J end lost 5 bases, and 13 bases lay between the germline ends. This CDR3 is CATRSGGSETQYF. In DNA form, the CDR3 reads TGTGCCACCAGGTCGGGTGGTAGCGAGACCCAGTACTTC.

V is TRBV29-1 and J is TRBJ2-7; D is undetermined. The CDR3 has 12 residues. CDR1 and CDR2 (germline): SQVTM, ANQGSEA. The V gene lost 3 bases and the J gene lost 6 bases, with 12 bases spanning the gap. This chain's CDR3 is CSVEYNSPEQYF. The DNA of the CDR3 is TGCAGCGTTGAGTACAACAGCCCCGAGCAGTACTTC.

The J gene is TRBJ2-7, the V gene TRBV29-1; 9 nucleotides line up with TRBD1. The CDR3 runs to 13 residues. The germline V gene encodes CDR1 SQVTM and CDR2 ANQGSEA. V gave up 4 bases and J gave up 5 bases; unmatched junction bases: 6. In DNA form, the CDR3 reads TGCAGCGTTGGGGGACAGGGTCGCGACGAGCAGTACTTC. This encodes CSVGGQGRDEQYF.

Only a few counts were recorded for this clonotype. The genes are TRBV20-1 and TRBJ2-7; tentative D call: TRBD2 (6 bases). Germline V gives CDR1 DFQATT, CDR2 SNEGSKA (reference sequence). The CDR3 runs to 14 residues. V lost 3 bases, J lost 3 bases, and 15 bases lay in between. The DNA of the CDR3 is TGCAGTGCTAGCCGGACTGGACTAAACTACGAGCAGTACTTC. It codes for CSASRTGLNYEQYF.

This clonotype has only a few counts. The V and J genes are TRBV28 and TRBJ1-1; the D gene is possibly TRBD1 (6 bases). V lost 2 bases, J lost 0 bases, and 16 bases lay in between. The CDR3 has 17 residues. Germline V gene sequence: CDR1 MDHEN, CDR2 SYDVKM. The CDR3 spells CASSLGGAGPMNTEAFF. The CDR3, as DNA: TGTGCCAGCAGTTTAGGGGGGGCAGGGCCTATGAACACTGAAGCTTTCTTT.

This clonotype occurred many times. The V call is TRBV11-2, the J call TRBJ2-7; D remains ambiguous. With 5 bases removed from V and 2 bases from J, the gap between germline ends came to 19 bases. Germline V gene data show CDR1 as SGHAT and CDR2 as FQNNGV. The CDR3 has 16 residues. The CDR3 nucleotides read TGTGCCAGCAGCCCCGCAGATTCGACACTCCCCTACGAGCAGTACTTC. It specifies CASSPADSTLPYEQYF.

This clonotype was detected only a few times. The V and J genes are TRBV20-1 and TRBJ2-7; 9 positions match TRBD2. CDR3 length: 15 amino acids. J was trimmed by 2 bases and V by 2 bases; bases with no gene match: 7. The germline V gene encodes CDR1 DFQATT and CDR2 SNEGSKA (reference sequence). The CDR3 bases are TGCAGTGCTAGATCCGCCGGGACTAGCACCTACGAGCAGTACTTC. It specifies CSARSAGTSTYEQYF.

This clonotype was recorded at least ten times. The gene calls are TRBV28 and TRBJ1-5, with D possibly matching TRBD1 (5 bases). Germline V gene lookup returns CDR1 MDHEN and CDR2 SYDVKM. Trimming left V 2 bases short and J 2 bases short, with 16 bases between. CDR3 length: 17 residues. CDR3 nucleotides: TGTGCCAGCAGTTTAGGGGTCGACAGAATCGGCAATCAGCCCCAGCATTTT. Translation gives CASSLGVDRIGNQPQHF.

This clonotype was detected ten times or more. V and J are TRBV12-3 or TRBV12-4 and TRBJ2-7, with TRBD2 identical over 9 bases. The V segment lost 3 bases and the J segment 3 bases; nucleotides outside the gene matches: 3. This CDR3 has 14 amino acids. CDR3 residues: CASSFEAGGYEQYF. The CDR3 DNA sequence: TGTGCCAGCAGTTTTGAAGCGGGGGGCTACGAGCAGTACTTC.

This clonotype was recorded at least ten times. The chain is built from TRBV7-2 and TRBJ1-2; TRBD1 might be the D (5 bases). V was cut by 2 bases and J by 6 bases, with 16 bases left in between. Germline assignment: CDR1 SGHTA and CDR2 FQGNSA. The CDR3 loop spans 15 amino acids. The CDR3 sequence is CASSLRRGSVHGYTF. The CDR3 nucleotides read TGTGCCAGCAGCTTACGAAGGGGCAGTGTACATGGCTACACCTTC.

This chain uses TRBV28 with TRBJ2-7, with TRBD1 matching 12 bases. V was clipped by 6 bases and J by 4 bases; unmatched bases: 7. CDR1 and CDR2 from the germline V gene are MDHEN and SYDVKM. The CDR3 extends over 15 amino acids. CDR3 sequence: CASRLGTGGSYEQYF. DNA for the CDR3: TGTGCCAGCAGGCTAGGGACAGGGGGCTCATACGAGCAGTACTTC.

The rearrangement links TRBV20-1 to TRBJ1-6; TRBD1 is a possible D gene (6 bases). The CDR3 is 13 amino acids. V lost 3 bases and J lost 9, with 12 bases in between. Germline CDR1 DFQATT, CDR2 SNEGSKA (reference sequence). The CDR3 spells CSASTQGGSPLHF. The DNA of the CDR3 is TGCAGTGCTAGTACACAGGGCGGTTCACCCCTCCACTTT.

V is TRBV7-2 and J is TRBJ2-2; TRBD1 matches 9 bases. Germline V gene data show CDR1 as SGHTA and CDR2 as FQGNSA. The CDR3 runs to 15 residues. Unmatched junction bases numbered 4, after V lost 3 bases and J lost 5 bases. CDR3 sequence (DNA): TGTGCCAGCAGCTTCGACAGGGGGTTGACCGGGGAGCTGTTTTTT. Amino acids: CASSFDRGLTGELFF.

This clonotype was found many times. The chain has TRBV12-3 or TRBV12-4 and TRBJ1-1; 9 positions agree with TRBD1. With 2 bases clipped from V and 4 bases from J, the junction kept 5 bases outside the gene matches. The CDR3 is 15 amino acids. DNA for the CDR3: TGTGCCAGCAGTTTAACAGGGGGCGCGGGCACTGAAGCTTTCTTT. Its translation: CASSLTGGAGTEAFF.

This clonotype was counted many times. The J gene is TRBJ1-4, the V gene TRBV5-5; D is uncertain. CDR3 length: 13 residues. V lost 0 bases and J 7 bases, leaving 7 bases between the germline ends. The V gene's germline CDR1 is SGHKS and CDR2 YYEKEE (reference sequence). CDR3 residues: CASSLASLEKLFF. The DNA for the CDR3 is TGTGCCAGCAGCTTGGCGTCGCTTGAAAAACTGTTTTTT.

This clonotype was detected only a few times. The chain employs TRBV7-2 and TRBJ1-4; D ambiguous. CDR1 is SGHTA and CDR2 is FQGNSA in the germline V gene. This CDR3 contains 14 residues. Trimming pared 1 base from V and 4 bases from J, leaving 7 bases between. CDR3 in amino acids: CASSLGGFNEKLFF. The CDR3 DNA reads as TGTGCCAGCAGCTTAGGGGGATTTAATGAAAAACTGTTTTTT.

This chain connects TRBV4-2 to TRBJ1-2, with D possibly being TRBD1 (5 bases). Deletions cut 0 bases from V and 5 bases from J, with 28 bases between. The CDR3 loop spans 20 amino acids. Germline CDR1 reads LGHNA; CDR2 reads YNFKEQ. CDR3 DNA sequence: TGTGCCAGCAGCCAAGATCGCCCAGGAGGGACGAGCAGGACACGGTATGGCTACACCTTC. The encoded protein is CASSQDRPGGTSRTRYGYTF.

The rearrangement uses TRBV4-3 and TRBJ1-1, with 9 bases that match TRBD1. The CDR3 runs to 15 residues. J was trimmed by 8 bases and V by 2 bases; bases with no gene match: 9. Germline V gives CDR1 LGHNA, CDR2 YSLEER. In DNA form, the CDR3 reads TGCGCCAGCAGCCAAATGGGGCGTGGGACAGGGGAAGCTTTCTTT. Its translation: CASSQMGRGTGEAFF.